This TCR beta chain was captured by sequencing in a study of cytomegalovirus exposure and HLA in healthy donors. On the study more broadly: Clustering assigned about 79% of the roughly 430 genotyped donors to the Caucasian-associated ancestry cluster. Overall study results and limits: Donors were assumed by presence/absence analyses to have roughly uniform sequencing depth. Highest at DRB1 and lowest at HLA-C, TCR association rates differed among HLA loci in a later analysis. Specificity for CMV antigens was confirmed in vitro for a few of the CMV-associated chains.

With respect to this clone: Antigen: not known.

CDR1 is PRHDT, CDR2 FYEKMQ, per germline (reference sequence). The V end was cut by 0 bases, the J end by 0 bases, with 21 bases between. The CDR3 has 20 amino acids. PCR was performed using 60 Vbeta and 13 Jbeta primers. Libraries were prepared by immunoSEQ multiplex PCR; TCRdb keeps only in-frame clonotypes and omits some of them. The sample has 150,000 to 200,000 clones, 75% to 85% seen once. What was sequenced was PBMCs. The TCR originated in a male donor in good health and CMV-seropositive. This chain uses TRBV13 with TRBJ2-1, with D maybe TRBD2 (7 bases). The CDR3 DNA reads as TGTGCCAGCAGCTTAGGATCCGAGGCGGGGGCCTATCTCTCCTACAATGAGCAGTTCTTC. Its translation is CASSLGSEAGAYLSYNEQFF. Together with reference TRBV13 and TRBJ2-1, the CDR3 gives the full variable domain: AAGVIQSPRHLIKEKRETATLKCYPIPRHDTVYWYQQGPGQDPQFLISFYEKMQSDKGSIPDRFSAQQFSDYHSELNMSSLELGDSALYFCASSLGSEAGAYLSYNEQFFGPGTRLTVL.